Below are 8 T cell receptor beta chains sequenced from a single sample in a study of cytomegalovirus exposure and HLA in healthy donors. The study ran its PCR with 60 Vbeta and 13 Jbeta primers. The assay was immunoSEQ multiplex PCR, and TCRdb's table has in-frame clones only and misses some. The repertoire holds 150,000 to 200,000 clones, with about 80% as singletons. Sequencing was done on a sample of PBMCs. The source is a woman aged 50 to 60 in good health and CMV-seropositive.

This chain connects TRBV4-2 to TRBJ2-3; the D gene is possibly TRBD2 (5 bases). The CDR3 totals 17 residues. The ends were cut back, 0 bases at V and 1 base at J, with 14 bases in the middle. Germline V gene data show CDR1 as LGHNA and CDR2 as YNFKEQ. In nucleotides, the CDR3 is TGTGCCAGCAGCCAAGACTGGGTGGCTAGCCGCACAGATACGCAGTATTTT. Translating it yields CASSQDWVASRTDTQYF.

V usage is TRBV10-1 and J usage is TRBJ2-2; D is perhaps TRBD2 (6 bases). Germline V gene data show CDR1 as WNHNN and CDR2 as SYGVQD (reference sequence). The CDR3 has 16 amino acids. Between the trimmed V and J ends, which lost 4 bases and 0 bases, there was a span of 12 bases. The CDR3: CASSGTTSANTGELFF. The CDR3 nucleotides read TGCGCCAGCAGTGGGACGACTAGTGCGAACACCGGGGAGCTGTTTTTT.

This chain joins TRBV18 and TRBJ2-5; unclear D gene. Germline CDR1 and CDR2: KGHSH and LQKENI. There are 11 residues in the CDR3. Trimming shortened V by 2 bases and J by 5 bases, and 3 bases separated the two germline ends. In DNA form, the CDR3 reads TGTGCCAGCTCACCATCGGAGACCCAGTACTTC. This translates into CASSPSETQYF.

The chain carries TRBV5-1 and TRBJ1-4, with D perhaps TRBD1 (5 bases). The CDR3 consists of 18 residues. The V end was cut by 3 bases, the J end by 7 bases, with 25 bases between. Germline CDR1 is SGHRS and CDR2 is YFSETQ. The CDR3 DNA sequence: TGCGCCAGCAGCTCTAGGAAAGAACCAGGGCCGGAATTTGAAAAACTGTTTTTT. The encoded protein is CASSSRKEPGPEFEKLFF.

The chain carries TRBV2 and TRBJ2-3, with no clear D. CDR1 SNHLY and CDR2 FYNNEI come from the germline V gene. Trimming cost V 6 bases and J 2 bases, with 12 bases left between them. CDR3 length equals 14 residues. The CDR3 reads CASRLQITTDTQYF. CDR3 in DNA: TGTGCCAGCAGGCTACAGATTACCACAGATACGCAGTATTTT.

This chain connects TRBV30 to TRBJ1-1; a possible D gene is TRBD1 (6 bases). Germline CDR1 is GTSNPN and CDR2 is SVGIG (reference sequence). This CDR3 is built from 13 residues. The V end was cut by 4 bases, the J end by 5 bases, with 14 bases between. The CDR3 region has the DNA TGTGCCTGGAATACAGGGATATGGACTGAAGCTTTCTTT. Amino acid sequence: CAWNTGIWTEAFF.

This chain links TRBV7-9 with TRBJ1-4, with TRBD1 matching 7 bases. This CDR3 region has 18 residues. Germline V CDR1 and CDR2: SEHNR, FQNEAQ (reference sequence). The ends lost 3 bases at V and 1 base at J; junction bases unmatched: 11. The DNA for the CDR3 is TGTGCCAGCAGCTTGCGCAAACAGGGGCTGGGAACTAATGAAAAACTGTTTTTT. Translating gives CASSLRKQGLGTNEKLFF.

This chain joins TRBV19 and TRBJ2-6, with D unresolved. The CDR3 is made up of 15 amino acids. Germline V lookup: CDR1 LNHDA, CDR2 SQIVND (reference sequence). Trimming took off 7 bases at V and 1 base at J, with 11 bases between the two ends. The chain's CDR3 is CASTLGRSGANVLTF. The CDR3 region has the DNA TGTGCCAGTACCCTAGGAAGGTCTGGGGCCAACGTCCTGACTTTC.